This TCR beta chain came from a study of T-cell memory formation after mild COVID-19 (dated by TCRdb to the early 2020s). About the full investigation: TCR sequence clusters from the two donors were largely donor specific. In two donors, T-cell clones that expanded and contracted after mild COVID-19 were followed by sequencing TCRalpha and TCRbeta repertoires longitudinally. Two young, previously healthy adult volunteers, one female and one male, were included in the cohort.

Ficoll-Paque density gradient centrifugation was used to isolate PBMCs. General findings and caveats noted by the study authors: Some responding clones were detected in pre-infection memory, which suggested that pre-existing cross-reactive memory T cells had joined the SARS-CoV-2 response. Clones contracting from day 15 to 85 had balanced CD4/CD8 phenotypes, while a second wave expanding from day 15 to 37 was biased towards CD4+. Contracting CD4+ clones appeared mostly in the CM and EM memory subsets, whereas CD8+ clones were enriched in EMRA. Whether the second-wave clones peaking on day 37 were SARS-CoV-2 specific was not confirmed. Only two mild cases were covered by the study, and larger cohorts that include severe cases with pre-infection samples were considered necessary.

Measured from the cysteine to the phenylalanine, the CDR3 is 15 residues long. Solely the CDR3 DNA is kept, with 45 bases framed from the first base. Germline trimming amounts to 6 bases on V and 4 bases on J, with 8 as the count of junction bases outside the gene matches. As encoded in the germline V gene, CDR1 is KGHSH while CDR2 is LQKENI. The listed sequencing device is Illumina NovaSeq 6000. Using 5'RACE with constant-segment primers, TCRalpha and TCRbeta cDNA libraries were constructed, with sample barcodes and unique molecular identifiers added in the process. RNA was extracted from every sample with Trizol reagent. Library amplification was performed in two PCR steps, and a second sample barcode and Illumina TruSeq adapters were introduced in the second step. Libraries were sequenced on an Illumina NovaSeq with 2 x 150 bp paired-end reads. The original methods were these. With migec v1.2.7, reads were demultiplexed and then collapsed into UMI-guided consensus sequences. Using mixcr v2.1.11, UMI consensuses were aligned to TRA and TRB V and J templates and then assembled into clonotypes. A clonotype was counted as expanded or contracted only when both edgeR and NoisET called the clonotype significant, with the noise models trained on biological replicates. For edgeR calls, the cutoffs were a false discovery rate-adjusted p below 0.01 and a log2 fold-change threshold of 1. As an exploratory analysis of dynamics, max-normalized trajectories of the 1000 most abundant clonotypes were examined with PCA combined with hierarchical clustering. Separately sequenced CD4+ and CD8+ repertoires were used to assign a CD4 or CD8 phenotype to each responding clone. The public sequencing data were trimmed at Q25 with fastp and processed into clonotypes with MiXCR by TCRdb, which kept only in-frame beta chains. Rows are combined by CDR3 protein, so each entry shows the most common genes and DNA. For this entry, the V and J calls and clone size follow TCRdb and not the study's own pipeline. The sample table holds under 250,000 distinct CDR3 sequences, of which around a tenth were seen once. Of the sample, around 23% falls within the top ten clones.

On this clonotype itself: Its antigen is still unknown. No qualities accompany the bases; no much larger clone lies one base away.

Sequencing input: PBMCs or a T cell subset sorted from them (not recorded which). The chain links TRBV18 with TRBJ1-5, and 8 bases in between align with TRBD1. This clonotype was obtained from a young man who had mild COVID-19 (a few samples of this study predate the infection). The sample titles of this study are shuffled in the database, so cell type and time point are left out; the donor was told from shared clones. CDR3 protein: CASSPDRGSNQPQHF. The base sequence is TGTGCCAGCTCGCCAGACAGGGGAAGTAATCAGCCCCAGCATTTT.